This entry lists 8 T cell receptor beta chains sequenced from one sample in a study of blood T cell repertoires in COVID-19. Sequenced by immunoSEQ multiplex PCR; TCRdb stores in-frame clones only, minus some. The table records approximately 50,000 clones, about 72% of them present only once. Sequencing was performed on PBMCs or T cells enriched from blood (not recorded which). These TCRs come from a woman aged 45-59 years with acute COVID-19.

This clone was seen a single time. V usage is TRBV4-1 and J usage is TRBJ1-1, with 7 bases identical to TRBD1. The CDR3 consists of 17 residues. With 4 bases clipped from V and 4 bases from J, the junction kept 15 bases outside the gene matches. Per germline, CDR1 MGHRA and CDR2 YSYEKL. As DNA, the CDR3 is TGCGCCAGCAGCCCAAGCCGCTTTAGGGGGCAGGCCACTGAAGCTTTCTTT. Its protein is CASSPSRFRGQATEAFF.

CDR3 residues: CASSPGHDTEAFF. The CDR3 DNA reads as TGTGCCAGCTCACCTGGACACGACACTGAAGCTTTCTTT. V is TRBV18 and J is TRBJ1-1, with D tentatively TRBD1 (5 bases). CDR3 length: 13 residues. The ends were cut back, 3 bases at V and 3 bases at J, with 8 bases in the middle. Germline CDR1 is KGHSH and CDR2 is LQKENI.

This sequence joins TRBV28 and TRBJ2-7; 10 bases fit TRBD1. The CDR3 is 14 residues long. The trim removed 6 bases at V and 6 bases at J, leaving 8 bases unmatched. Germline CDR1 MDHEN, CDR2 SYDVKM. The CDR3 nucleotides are TGTGCCAGCAGGGGACAGGGGCCGGCTGGCGAGCAGTACTTC. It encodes CASRGQGPAGEQYF.

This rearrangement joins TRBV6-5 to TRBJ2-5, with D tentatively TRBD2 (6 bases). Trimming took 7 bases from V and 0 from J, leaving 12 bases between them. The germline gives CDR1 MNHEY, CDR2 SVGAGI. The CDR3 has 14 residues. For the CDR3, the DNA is TGTGCCAGCATGGTAGCGGTGTACCAAGAGACCCAGTACTTC. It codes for CASMVAVYQETQYF.

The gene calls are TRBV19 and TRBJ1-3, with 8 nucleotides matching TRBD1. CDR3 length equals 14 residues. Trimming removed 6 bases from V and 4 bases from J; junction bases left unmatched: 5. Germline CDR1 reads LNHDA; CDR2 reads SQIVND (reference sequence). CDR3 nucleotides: TGTGCCAGTAGAGACCGGGACAGGGGAAACACCATATATTTT. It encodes CASRDRDRGNTIYF.

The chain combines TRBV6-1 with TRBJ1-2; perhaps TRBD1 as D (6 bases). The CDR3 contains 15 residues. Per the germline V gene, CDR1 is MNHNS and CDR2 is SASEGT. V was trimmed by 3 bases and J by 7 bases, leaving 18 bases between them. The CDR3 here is CASSEGTGGRRGYTF. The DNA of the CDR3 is TGTGCCAGCAGTGAGGGGACCGGGGGGCGTCGTGGCTACACCTTC.

CDR3 in DNA: TGTGCTAGTGGTTTGGGGGCCAACACAGATACGCAGTATTTT. It encodes CASGLGANTDTQYF. The chain links TRBV12-5 to TRBJ2-3; unclear D gene. The CDR3 consists of 14 residues. The germline V gene encodes CDR1 LGHNT and CDR2 FRNRAP. Trimming pared 1 base from V and 2 bases from J, leaving 7 bases between.

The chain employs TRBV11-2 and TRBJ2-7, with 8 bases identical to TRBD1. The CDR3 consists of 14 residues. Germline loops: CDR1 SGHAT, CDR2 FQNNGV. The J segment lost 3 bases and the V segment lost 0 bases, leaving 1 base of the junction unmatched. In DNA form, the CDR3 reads TGTGCCAGCAGCTTAGAGGGACAGGTCTACGAGCAGTACTTC. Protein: CASSLEGQVYEQYF.